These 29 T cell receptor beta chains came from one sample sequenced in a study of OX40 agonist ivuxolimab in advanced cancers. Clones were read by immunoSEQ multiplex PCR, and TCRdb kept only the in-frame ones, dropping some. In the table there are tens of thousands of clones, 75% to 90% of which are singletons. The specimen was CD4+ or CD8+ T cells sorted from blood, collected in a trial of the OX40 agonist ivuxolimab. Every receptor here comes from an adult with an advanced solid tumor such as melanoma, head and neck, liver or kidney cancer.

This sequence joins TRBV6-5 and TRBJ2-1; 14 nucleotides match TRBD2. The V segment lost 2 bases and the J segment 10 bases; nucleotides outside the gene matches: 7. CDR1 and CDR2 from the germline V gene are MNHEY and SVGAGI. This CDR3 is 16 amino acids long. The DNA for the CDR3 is TGTGCCAGCAGTTACACGGGACTAGCGGGAGTAGGCGAGCAGTTCTTC. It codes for CASSYTGLAGVGEQFF.

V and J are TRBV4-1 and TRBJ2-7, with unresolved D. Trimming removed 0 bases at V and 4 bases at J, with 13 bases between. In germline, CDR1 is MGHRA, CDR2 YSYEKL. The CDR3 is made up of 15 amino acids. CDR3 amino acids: CASSQDRSQFYEQYF. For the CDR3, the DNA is TGCGCCAGCAGCCAAGATAGGTCCCAGTTTTACGAGCAGTACTTC.

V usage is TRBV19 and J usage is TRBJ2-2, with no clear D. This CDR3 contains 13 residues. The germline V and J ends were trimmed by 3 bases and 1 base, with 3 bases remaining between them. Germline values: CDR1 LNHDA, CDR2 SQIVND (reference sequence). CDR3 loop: CASSIKNTGELFF. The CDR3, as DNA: TGTGCCAGTAGTATTAAGAACACCGGGGAGCTGTTTTTT.

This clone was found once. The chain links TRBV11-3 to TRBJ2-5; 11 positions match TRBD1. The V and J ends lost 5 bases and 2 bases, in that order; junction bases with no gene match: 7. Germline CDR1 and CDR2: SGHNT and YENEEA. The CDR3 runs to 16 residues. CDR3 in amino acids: CASSPWDRGRQETQYF. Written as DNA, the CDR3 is TGTGCCAGCAGCCCCTGGGACAGGGGGAGGCAAGAGACCCAGTACTTC.

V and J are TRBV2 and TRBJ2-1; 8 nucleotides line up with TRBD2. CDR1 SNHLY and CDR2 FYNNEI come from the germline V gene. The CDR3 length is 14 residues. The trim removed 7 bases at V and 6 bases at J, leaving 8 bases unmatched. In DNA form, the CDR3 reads TGTGCCAGCACCCCCACGGGACTAGTCAATGAGCAGTTCTTC. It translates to CASTPTGLVNEQFF.

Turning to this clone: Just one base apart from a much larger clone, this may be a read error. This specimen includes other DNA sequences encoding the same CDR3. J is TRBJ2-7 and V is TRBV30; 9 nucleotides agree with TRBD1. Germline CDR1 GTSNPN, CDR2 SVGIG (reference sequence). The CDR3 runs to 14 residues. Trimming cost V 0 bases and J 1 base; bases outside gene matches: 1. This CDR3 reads CAWSVGTGSYEQYF. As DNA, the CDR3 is TGTGCCTGGAGTGTAGGGACAGGGTCCTACGAGCAGTACTTC.

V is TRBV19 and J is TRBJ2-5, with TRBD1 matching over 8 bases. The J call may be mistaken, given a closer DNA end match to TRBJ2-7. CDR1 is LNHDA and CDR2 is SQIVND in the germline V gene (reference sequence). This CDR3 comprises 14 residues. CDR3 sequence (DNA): TGTGCCAGTAGTATCGCAGGGGGCTCATACGAGCAGTACTTC. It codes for CASSIAGGSYEQYF.

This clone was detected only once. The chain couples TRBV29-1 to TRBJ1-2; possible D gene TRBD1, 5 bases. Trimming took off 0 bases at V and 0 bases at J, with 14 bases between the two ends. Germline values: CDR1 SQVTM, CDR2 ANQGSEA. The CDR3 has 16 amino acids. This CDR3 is CSVEDFGQGTNYGYTF. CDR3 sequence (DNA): TGCAGCGTTGAAGATTTTGGCCAGGGCACTAACTATGGCTACACCTTC.

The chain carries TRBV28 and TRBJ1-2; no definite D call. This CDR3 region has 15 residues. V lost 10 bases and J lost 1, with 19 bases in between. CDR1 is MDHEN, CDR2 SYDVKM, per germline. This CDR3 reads CATAREGTLNYGYTF. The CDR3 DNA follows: TGTGCCACCGCGCGTGAGGGCACCCTTAACTATGGCTACACCTTC.

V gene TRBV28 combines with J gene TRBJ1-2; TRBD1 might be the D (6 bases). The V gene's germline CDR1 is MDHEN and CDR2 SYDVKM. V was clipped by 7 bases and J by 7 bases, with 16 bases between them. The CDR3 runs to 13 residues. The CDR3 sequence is CASIRGGASGYTF. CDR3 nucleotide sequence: TGTGCCAGCATTAGGGGGGGCGCGAGTGGCTACACCTTC.

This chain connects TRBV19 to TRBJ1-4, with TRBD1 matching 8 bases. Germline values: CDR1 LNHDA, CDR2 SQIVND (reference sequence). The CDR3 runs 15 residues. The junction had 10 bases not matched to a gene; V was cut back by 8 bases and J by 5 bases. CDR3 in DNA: TGTGCCAGTCACACAGGGGGGACGAGAAATGAAAAACTGTTTTTT. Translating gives CASHTGGTRNEKLFF.

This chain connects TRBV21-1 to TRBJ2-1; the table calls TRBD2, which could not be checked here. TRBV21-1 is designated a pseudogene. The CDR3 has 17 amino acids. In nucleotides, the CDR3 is TGTGCCAGCAGCAAGGGTTCTGAGTATAGCGGGTGGGTTCAGCAGTTCTTC. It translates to CASSKGSEYSGWVQQFF.

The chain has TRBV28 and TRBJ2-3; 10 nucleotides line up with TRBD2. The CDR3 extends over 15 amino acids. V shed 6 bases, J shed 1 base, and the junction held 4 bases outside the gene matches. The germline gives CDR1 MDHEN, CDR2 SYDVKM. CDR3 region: CASRPSGRGTDTQYF. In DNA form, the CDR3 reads TGTGCCAGCAGACCTAGCGGGAGAGGCACAGATACGCAGTATTTT.

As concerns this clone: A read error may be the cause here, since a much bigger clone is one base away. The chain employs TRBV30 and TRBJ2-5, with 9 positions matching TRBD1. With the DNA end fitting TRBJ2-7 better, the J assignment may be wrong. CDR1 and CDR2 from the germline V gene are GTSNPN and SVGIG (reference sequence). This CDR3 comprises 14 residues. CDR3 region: CAWSVGTGSYEQYF. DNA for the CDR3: TGTGCCTGGAGTGTAGGGACAGGGTCCTACGAGCAGTACTTC.

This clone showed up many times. The CDR3 spells CASSSGETQYF. The CDR3 coding sequence is TGTGCCAGCAGCTCGGGGGAGACCCAGTACTTC. The chain combines TRBV7-6 with TRBJ2-5; TRBD2 is a possible D gene (5 bases). This CDR3 is built from 11 residues. Trimming stripped 4 bases from V and 5 bases from J, with 5 bases between. In germline, CDR1 is SGHVS, CDR2 FNYEAQ.

CDR3 amino acids: CASRQGEETQYF. CDR3 DNA: TGTGCCAGCAGGCAGGGGGAAGAGACCCAGTACTTC. V gene TRBV27 combines with J gene TRBJ2-5; 7 bases are a match to TRBD1. This CDR3 is built from 12 residues. Looked up from germline, CDR1 is MNHEY and CDR2 is SMNVEV (reference sequence). Unmatched junction bases numbered 1, after V lost 6 bases and J lost 3 bases.

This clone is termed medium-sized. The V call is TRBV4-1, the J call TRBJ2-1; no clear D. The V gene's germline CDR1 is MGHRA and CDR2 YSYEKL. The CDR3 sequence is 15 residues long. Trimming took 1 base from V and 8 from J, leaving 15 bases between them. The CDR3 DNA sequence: TGCGCCAGCAGCCAAGGTGGGTCCCCCTGGGATGAGCAGTTCTTC. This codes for CASSQGGSPWDEQFF.

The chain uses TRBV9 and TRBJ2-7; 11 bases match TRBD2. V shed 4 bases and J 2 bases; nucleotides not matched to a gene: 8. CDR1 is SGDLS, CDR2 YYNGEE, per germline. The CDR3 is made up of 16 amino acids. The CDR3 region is CASSNPGTSGTYEQYF. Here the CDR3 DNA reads TGTGCCAGCAGCAACCCCGGGACTAGCGGAACCTACGAGCAGTACTTC.

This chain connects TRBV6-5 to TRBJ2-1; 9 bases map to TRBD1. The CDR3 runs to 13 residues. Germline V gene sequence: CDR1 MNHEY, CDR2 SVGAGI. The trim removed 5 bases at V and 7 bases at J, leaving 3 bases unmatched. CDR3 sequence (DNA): TGTGCCAGCAGTACAGGACAGGGGAATGAGCAGTTCTTC. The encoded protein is CASSTGQGNEQFF.

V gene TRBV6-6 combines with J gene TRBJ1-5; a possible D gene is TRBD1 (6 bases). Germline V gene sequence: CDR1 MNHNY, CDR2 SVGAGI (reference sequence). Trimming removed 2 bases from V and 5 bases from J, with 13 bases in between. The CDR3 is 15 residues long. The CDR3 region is CASSYLGGRDQPQHF. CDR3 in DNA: TGTGCCAGCAGTTACCTGGGGGGGCGCGATCAGCCCCAGCATTTT.

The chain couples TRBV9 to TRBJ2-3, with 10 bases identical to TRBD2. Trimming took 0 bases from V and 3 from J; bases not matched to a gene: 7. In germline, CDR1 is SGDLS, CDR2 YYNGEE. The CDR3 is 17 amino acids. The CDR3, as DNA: TGTGCCAGCAGCGTAGCTAGCGGGAGCGGAAGAACAGATACGCAGTATTTT. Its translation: CASSVASGSGRTDTQYF. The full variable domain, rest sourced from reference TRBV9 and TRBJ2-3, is DSGVTQTPKHLITATGQRVTLRCSPRSGDLSVYWYQQSLDQGLQFLIQYYNGEERAKGNILERFSAQQFPDLHSELNLSSLELGDSALYFCASSVASGSGRTDTQYFGPGTRLTVL.

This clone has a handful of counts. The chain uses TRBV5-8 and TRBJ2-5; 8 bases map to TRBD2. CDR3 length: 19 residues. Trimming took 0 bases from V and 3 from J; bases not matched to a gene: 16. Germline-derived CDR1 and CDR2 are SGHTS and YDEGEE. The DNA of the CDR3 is TGTGCCAGCAGCTTGGGACAGCTCCTCTCCGGGGGGGTGAAAGAGACCCAGTACTTC. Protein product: CASSLGQLLSGGVKETQYF.

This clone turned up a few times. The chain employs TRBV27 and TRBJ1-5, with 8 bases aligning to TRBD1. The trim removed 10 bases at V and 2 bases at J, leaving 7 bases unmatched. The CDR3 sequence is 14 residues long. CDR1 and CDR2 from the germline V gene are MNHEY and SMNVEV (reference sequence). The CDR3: CATWTGLGNQPQHF. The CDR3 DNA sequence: TGTGCCACCTGGACAGGGTTGGGCAATCAGCCCCAGCATTTT.

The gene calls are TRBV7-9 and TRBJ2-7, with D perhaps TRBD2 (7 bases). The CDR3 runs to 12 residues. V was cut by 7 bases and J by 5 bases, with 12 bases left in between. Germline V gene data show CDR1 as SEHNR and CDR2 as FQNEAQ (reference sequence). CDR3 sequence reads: CASTLGGHEQYF. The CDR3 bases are TGTGCCAGCACCTTGGGGGGGCACGAGCAGTACTTC.

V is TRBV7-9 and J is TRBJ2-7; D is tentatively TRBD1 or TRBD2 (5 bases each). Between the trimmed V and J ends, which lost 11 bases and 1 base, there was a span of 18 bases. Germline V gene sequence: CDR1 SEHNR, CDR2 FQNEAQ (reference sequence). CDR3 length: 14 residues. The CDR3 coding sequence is TGTGCCGTACTACCGCTAGGGGAGTCCTACGAGCAGTACTTC. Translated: CAVLPLGESYEQYF.

The CDR3 bases are TGTGCCAGCAGCTTAGGGACTAGCGGTCTCCACAGGAATGAGCAGTTCTTC. Translation gives CASSLGTSGLHRNEQFF. V is TRBV7-9 and J is TRBJ2-1, with 10 bases matching TRBD2. After removal of 1 base from V and 7 bases from J, the junction contained 10 bases not matched to a gene. CDR1 and CDR2 from the germline V gene are SEHNR and FQNEAQ (reference sequence). The CDR3 runs to 17 residues.

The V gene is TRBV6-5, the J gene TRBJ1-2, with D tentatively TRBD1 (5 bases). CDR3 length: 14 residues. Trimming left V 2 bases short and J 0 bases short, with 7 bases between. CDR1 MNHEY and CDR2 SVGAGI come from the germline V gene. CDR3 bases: TGTGCCAGCAGTTACGGACAAACTAACTATGGCTACACCTTC. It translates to CASSYGQTNYGYTF.

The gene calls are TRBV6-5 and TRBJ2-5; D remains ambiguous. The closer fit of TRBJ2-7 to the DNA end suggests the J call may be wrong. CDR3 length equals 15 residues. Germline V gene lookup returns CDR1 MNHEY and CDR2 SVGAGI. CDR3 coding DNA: TGTGCCAGCAGTTCATCCACAAGATACTCCTACGAGCAGTACTTC. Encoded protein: CASSSSTRYSYEQYF.

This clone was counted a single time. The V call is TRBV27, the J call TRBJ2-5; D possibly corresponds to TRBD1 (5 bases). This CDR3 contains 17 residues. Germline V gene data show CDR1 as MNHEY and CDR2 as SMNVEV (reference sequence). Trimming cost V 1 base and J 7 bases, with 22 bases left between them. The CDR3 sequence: CASSLWAPQAPIGTQYF. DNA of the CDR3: TGTGCCAGCAGTTTATGGGCCCCACAGGCACCCATAGGGACCCAGTACTTC.